This T cell receptor beta chain was captured in a study of shared T cell receptors in the human thymus. The CDR3 extends over 14 amino acids. Looked up from germline, CDR1 is SGHTS and CDR2 is YDEGEE. V was shortened by 0 bases and J by 2 bases, with 9 bases between the two germline ends. Produced via immunoSEQ multiplex PCR; TCRdb's table is partial and in-frame only. The repertoire holds tens of thousands of clones, with about 95% as singletons. This rearrangement joins TRBV5-8 to TRBJ2-7; D not resolved. This sequence originates from a human donor. Sequenced material: thymocytes. Here the CDR3 reads CASSLGIITYEQYF. The CDR3 DNA reads as TGTGCCAGCAGCTTGGGGATAATAACCTACGAGCAGTACTTC. Full variable domain (outside the CDR3, taken from reference TRBV5-8 and TRBJ2-7): EAGVTQSPTHLIKTRGQQATLRCSPISGHTSVYWYQQALGLGLQFLLWYDEGEERNRGNFPPRFSGRQFPNYSSELNVNALELEDSALYLCASSLGIITYEQYFGPGTRLTVT.